The 27 T cell receptor beta chains below all came from one sample that was sequenced in a study of human T cells and chemical hapten exposure. TCRdb ran MiXCR on the RACE reads and lists one entry per CDR3 protein. The sample records around 75,000 distinct CDR3 sequences, approximately 10% being singletons. Time point indicated: patch test 1, 2 weeks after DPC sensitization. Treatment specified: therapeutic diphenylcyclopropenone sensitization with weekly scalp DPC. The sequencing here drew on whole blood, taken in connection with sensitization to the hapten diphenylcyclopropenone (DPC). The origin of the receptors is a woman aged 55 to 70 with alopecia areata. Some clones in this sample may be carry-over from other donors' samples.

This sequence joins TRBV11-2 and TRBJ2-6; no reliable D call. V was pared by 5 bases and J by 4 bases, with 6 bases between. CDR1 is SGHAT and CDR2 is FQNNGV in the germline V gene. The CDR3 sequence is 13 residues long. As DNA, the CDR3 is TGTGCCAGCAGCCCGCCGGGGGCCAACGTCCTGACTTTC. Translating it yields CASSPPGANVLTF.

This clonotype was seen repeatedly, ten times or more. The chain is built from TRBV9 and TRBJ1-5; the match to TRBD1 covers 8 bases. V trimming: 2 bases; J trimming: 5 bases; junction bases outside the gene matches: 6. Germline CDR1 is SGDLS and CDR2 is YYNGEE. CDR3 length: 15 amino acids. Written as DNA, the CDR3 is TGTGCCAGCAGCGTCAGCCAGGGGGCGGATCAGCCCCAGCATTTT. Translating gives CASSVSQGADQPQHF.

There are a few counts of this clonotype. The chain combines TRBV29-1 with TRBJ2-2, with a possible D match to TRBD1 (6 bases). The ends were cut back, 4 bases at V and 2 bases at J, with 11 bases in the middle. CDR3 length: 14 amino acids. The germline V gene has CDR1 SQVTM and CDR2 ANQGSEA. The CDR3 DNA reads as TGCAGCGTTGTAGGGGGACACAACACCGGGGAGCTGTTTTTT. Its translation: CSVVGGHNTGELFF.

V is TRBV24-1 and J is TRBJ1-1; perhaps TRBD1 as D (5 bases). Trimming removed 7 bases at V and 3 bases at J, with 11 bases between. The CDR3 spans 13 residues. The germline gives CDR1 KGHDR, CDR2 SFDVKD. The CDR3 region has the DNA TGTGCCACCAGGGAGGGGCGGTACACTGAAGCTTTCTTT. This sequence encodes CATREGRYTEAFF.

This clonotype was observed many times. This rearrangement joins TRBV24-1 to TRBJ2-3; D is ambiguous. Between the trimmed V and J ends, which lost 0 bases and 7 bases, there was a span of 7 bases. Germline values: CDR1 KGHDR, CDR2 SFDVKD. The CDR3 is 13 amino acids. The CDR3 protein is CATSDLMGNTQYF. The CDR3, as DNA: TGTGCCACCAGTGATTTGATGGGTAATACGCAGTATTTT.

The sample holds a few counts of this clonotype. The chain uses TRBV4-1 and TRBJ1-1, with unresolved D. Germline loops: CDR1 MGHRA, CDR2 YSYEKL. The CDR3 has 13 residues. V shed 0 bases and J shed 9 bases, with 11 bases lying between them. CDR3 loop: CASSQEPQDQAFF. DNA of the CDR3: TGCGCCAGCAGCCAAGAGCCCCAGGATCAAGCTTTCTTT.

A single count supports this clonotype. This could be a read error, since a much larger clone is one nucleotide away. The chain is built from TRBV11-2 and TRBJ2-2, with a possible D match to TRBD1 (5 bases). Germline V gene lookup returns CDR1 SGHAT and CDR2 FQNNGV. The CDR3 spans 16 residues. The CDR3: CASSPGFRANTVELFF. The CDR3 DNA reads as TGTGCCAGCAGCCCAGGGTTTCGAGCGAACACCGTGGAGCTGTTTTTT. The variable domain in full, with the rest retrieved from reference TRBV11-2 and TRBJ2-2, is EAGVAQSPRYKIIEKRQSVAFWCNPISGHATLYWYQQILGQGPKLLIQFQNNGVVDDSQLPKDRFSAERLKGVDSTLKIQPAKLEDSAVYLCASSPGFRANTVELFFGEGSRLTVL.

CDR3 DNA sequence: TGCAGCGTAGCCGGGACAGGGGCTTATGGCTACACCTTC. Its protein product is CSVAGTGAYGYTF. The chain recombines TRBV29-1 with TRBJ1-2; 10 nucleotides line up with TRBD1. Germline CDR1 SQVTM, CDR2 ANQGSEA. V lost 6 bases to trimming and J lost 5 bases; unmatched junction nucleotides: 6. The CDR3 is 13 amino acids.

This clonotype was recorded at least ten times. This rearrangement joins TRBV3-1 to TRBJ2-3; TRBD1 aligns across 7 bases. The CDR3 spans 16 residues. After removal of 1 base from V and 0 bases from J, the junction contained 4 bases not matched to a gene. Germline loops: CDR1 LGHDT, CDR2 YNNKEL (reference sequence). For the CDR3, the DNA is TGTGCCAGCAGCCAAGGGACAGGTCTTAGCACAGATACGCAGTATTTT. It encodes CASSQGTGLSTDTQYF.

The CDR3 sequence is CASSDIQGASTDTQYF. The CDR3 DNA is TGCGCCAGCAGCGACATCCAGGGGGCCAGCACAGATACGCAGTATTTT. The chain couples TRBV5-1 to TRBJ2-3, with 8 bases fitting TRBD1. The V segment lost 4 bases and the J segment 0 bases; nucleotides outside the gene matches: 7. Looked up from germline, CDR1 is SGHRS and CDR2 is YFSETQ. This CDR3 is built from 16 residues.

This clonotype was counted between two and nine times. The chain uses TRBV20-1 and TRBJ1-5; 7 bases fit TRBD1. V lost 1 base and J lost 12; bases outside the gene matches: 6. The CDR3 spans 12 residues. Looked up from germline, CDR1 is DFQATT and CDR2 is SNEGSKA (reference sequence). For the CDR3, the DNA is TGCAGTGCTAGAGGACAGGGTATAGGCCAGCATTTT. It translates to CSARGQGIGQHF.

This clonotype was counted at least ten times. The rearrangement links TRBV11-2 to TRBJ1-5; D gene unclear. V was shortened by 2 bases and J by 0 bases, with 8 bases between the two germline ends. The CDR3 covers 15 residues. Germline values: CDR1 SGHAT, CDR2 FQNNGV. CDR3 DNA: TGTGCCAGCAGCTTATCCATGGATAGCAATCAGCCCCAGCATTTT. Protein: CASSLSMDSNQPQHF.

A few counts support this clonotype. V and J are TRBV7-2 and TRBJ1-6; D not certain. The V gene's germline CDR1 is SGHTA and CDR2 FQGNSA. Trimming took 1 base from V and 9 from J, leaving 13 bases between them. The CDR3 spans 15 residues. The CDR3: CASSLGLLHTSPLHF. DNA for the CDR3: TGTGCCAGCAGCTTAGGACTCCTCCATACTTCACCCCTCCACTTT.

In its sample, this clonotype was seen many times. V usage is TRBV9 and J usage is TRBJ2-7; TRBD1 is a possible D gene (5 bases). V lost 2 bases, J lost 1 base, and 10 bases lay in between. CDR1 is SGDLS and CDR2 is YYNGEE in the germline V gene. This CDR3 is built from 14 residues. The CDR3 sequence: CASSVTGESYEQYF. The CDR3 DNA is TGTGCCAGCAGCGTCACAGGAGAATCCTACGAGCAGTACTTC.

As regards this clonotype: Mismatch with germline at one junction end may stem from a read error. V and J are TRBV29-1 and TRBJ1-5; 8 nucleotides agree with TRBD1. This CDR3 is built from 14 residues. Germline lookup yields CDR1 SQVTM and CDR2 ANQGSEA. The CDR3 sequence: CSVAWGQVNQPQHF. CDR3 bases: TGCAGCGTTGCCTGGGGACAGGTCAATCAGCCCCAACATTTT.

This clonotype was seen many times. This chain uses TRBV30 with TRBJ2-5; no reliable D call. Germline V gene sequence: CDR1 GTSNPN, CDR2 SVGIG (reference sequence). The length of the CDR3 is 11 residues. The V and J ends lost 0 bases and 1 base respectively, with 0 bases between them. The CDR3 protein is CAWSVQETQYF. CDR3 sequence (DNA): TGTGCCTGGAGTGTCCAAGAGACCCAGTACTTC.

This clonotype has only a few counts. The V and J genes are TRBV7-9 and TRBJ1-6; 7 bases line up with TRBD1. With 2 bases clipped from V and 5 bases from J, the junction kept 9 bases outside the gene matches. Germline CDR1 is SEHNR and CDR2 is FQNEAQ (reference sequence). This CDR3 has 17 residues. CDR3: CASSLNWGQMDNSPLHF. In DNA form, the CDR3 reads TGTGCCAGCAGCTTAAATTGGGGACAGATGGATAATTCACCCCTCCACTTT.

This chain joins TRBV29-1 and TRBJ1-1; D is unclear. Trimming took 4 bases from V and 6 from J, leaving 15 bases between them. The CDR3 is made up of 13 amino acids. Per germline, CDR1 SQVTM and CDR2 ANQGSEA. CDR3 loop: CSVGPGYVAEAFF. The CDR3 DNA is TGCAGCGTTGGACCCGGGTACGTCGCTGAAGCTTTCTTT.

The table lists this clonotype with a few counts. The rearrangement links TRBV6-1 to TRBJ1-1; maybe TRBD1 (6 bases). CDR1 and CDR2 from the germline V gene are MNHNS and SASEGT. The CDR3 has 13 residues. The ends were cut back, 2 bases at V and 7 bases at J, with 11 bases in the middle. The CDR3 loop reads CASSEQGIGEAFF. The CDR3 DNA sequence: TGTGCCAGCAGTGAACAGGGGATTGGTGAAGCTTTCTTT.

V gene TRBV6-1 combines with J gene TRBJ1-2; D may be TRBD1 (5 bases). The CDR3 consists of 15 residues. CDR1 and CDR2 (germline): MNHNS, SASEGT. Trimming shortened V by 5 bases and J by 0 bases, and 13 bases separated the two germline ends. CDR3 sequence reads: CASSTLGTTNYGYTF. Here the CDR3 DNA reads TGTGCCAGCAGTACTTTAGGGACTACTAACTATGGCTACACCTTC.

This clonotype was counted between two and nine times. The genes are TRBV10-2 and TRBJ1-5; TRBD1 might be the D (6 bases). CDR3 length: 15 amino acids. Germline assignment: CDR1 WSHSY and CDR2 SAAADI. Trimming took 6 bases from V and 6 from J, leaving 18 bases between them. CDR3 nucleotide sequence: TGCGCCAGCAGGCGGACTGGACAGCAGGGTCAGCCCCAGCATTTT. It specifies CASRRTGQQGQPQHF.

The chain links TRBV9 to TRBJ1-1, with a possible D match to TRBD1 (6 bases). V lost 0 bases and J 4 bases, leaving 25 bases between the germline ends. This CDR3 comprises 19 residues. The germline CDR1 and CDR2 sequences are SGDLS and YYNGEE. Written as DNA, the CDR3 is TGTGCCAGCAGCGTAGACGGGGCAGGGTTCGTGGGGGCGAGCACTGAAGCTTTCTTT. Protein: CASSVDGAGFVGASTEAFF.

In this sample, this clonotype turned up many times. V is TRBV20-1 and J is TRBJ2-3; 8 bases fit TRBD2. This CDR3 comprises 15 residues. J was trimmed by 4 bases and V by 6 bases; bases with no gene match: 12. The germline gives CDR1 DFQATT, CDR2 SNEGSKA (reference sequence). CDR3 sequence: CSAQPGGLGSDTQYF. CDR3 in DNA: TGCAGTGCGCAGCCGGGGGGGCTTGGCTCAGATACGCAGTATTTT.

The V call is TRBV24-1, the J call TRBJ1-6; TRBD1 is a possible D gene (5 bases). In germline, CDR1 is KGHDR, CDR2 SFDVKD. The CDR3 spans 16 residues. Trimming cost V 4 bases and J 7 bases, with 16 bases left between them. The CDR3 DNA follows: TGTGCCACCAGTGACTACCTGGCCGGGGCCAATTCACCCCTCCACTTT. It yields the protein CATSDYLAGANSPLHF.

This clonotype was seen a handful of times. The J gene is TRBJ2-3, the V gene TRBV7-9; D may be TRBD1 (6 bases). Germline CDR1 reads SEHNR; CDR2 reads FQNEAQ (reference sequence). The V and J ends lost 3 bases and 2 bases respectively, with 15 bases between them. The CDR3 length is 16 residues. The CDR3 sequence is CASSFYRADFTDTQYF. CDR3 nucleotides: TGTGCCAGCAGCTTTTACAGGGCAGATTTCACAGATACGCAGTATTTT.

The chain joins TRBV12-3 or TRBV12-4 to TRBJ2-3, with 13 positions matching TRBD2. This CDR3 spans 14 amino acids. The junction had 2 bases not matched to a gene; V was cut back by 7 bases and J by 4 bases. The CDR3 nucleotides are TGTGCCAGCACCACTAGCGGGGGGGCAGATACGCAGTATTTT. The encoded protein is CASTTSGGADTQYF.

In its sample, this clonotype was seen a few times. The V gene is TRBV20-1, the J gene TRBJ2-7; 7 bases are a match to TRBD1. CDR1 and CDR2 (germline): DFQATT, SNEGSKA (reference sequence). J was trimmed by 0 bases and V by 4 bases; bases with no gene match: 6. CDR3 size: 14 residues. This CDR3 is CSAKDRSFSYEQYF. The CDR3 DNA reads TGCAGTGCTAAGGACAGGAGTTTCTCCTACGAGCAGTACTTC.